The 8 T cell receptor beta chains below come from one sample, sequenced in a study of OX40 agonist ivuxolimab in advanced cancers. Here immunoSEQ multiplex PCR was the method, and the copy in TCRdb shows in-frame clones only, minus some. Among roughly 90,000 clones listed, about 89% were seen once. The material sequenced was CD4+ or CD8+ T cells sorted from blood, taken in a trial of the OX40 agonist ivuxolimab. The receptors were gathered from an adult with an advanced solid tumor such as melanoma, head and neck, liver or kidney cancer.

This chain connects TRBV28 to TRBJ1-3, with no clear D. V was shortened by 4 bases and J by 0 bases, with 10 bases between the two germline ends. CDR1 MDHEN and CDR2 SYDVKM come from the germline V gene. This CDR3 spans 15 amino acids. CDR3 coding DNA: TGTGCCAGCAGTTCAGACGGGCTCTCTGGAAACACCATATATTTT. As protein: CASSSDGLSGNTIYF.

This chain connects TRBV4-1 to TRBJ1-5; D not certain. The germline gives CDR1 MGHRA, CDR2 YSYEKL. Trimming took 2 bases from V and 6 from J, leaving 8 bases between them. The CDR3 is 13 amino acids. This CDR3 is CASSQPLTQPQHF. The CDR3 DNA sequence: TGCGCCAGCAGCCAACCCCTCACTCAGCCCCAGCATTTT.

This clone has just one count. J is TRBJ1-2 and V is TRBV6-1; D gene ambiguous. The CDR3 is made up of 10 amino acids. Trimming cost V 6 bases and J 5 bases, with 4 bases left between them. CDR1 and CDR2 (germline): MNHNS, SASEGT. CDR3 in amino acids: CASRTYGYTF. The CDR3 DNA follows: TGTGCCAGCAGAACTTATGGCTACACCTTC.

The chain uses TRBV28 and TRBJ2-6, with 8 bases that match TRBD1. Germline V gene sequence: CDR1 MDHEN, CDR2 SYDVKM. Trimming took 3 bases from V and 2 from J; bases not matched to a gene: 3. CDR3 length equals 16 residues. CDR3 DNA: TGTGCCAGCAGTTTCTTGGACAGGGCTGGGGCCAACGTCCTGACTTTC. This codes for CASSFLDRAGANVLTF.

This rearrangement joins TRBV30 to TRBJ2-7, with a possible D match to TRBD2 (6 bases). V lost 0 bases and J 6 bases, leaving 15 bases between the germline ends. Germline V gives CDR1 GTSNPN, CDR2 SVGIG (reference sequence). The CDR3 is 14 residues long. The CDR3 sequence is CAWSVGTARSEQYF. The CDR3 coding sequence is TGTGCCTGGAGTGTTGGGACTGCGAGGAGCGAGCAGTACTTC.

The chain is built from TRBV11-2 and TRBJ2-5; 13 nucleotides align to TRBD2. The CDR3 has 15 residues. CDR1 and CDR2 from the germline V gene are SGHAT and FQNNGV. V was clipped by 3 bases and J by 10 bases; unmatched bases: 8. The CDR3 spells CASSLVRLAGGGQYF. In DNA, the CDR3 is TGTGCCAGCAGCTTGGTGCGACTAGCGGGAGGCGGCCAGTACTTC.

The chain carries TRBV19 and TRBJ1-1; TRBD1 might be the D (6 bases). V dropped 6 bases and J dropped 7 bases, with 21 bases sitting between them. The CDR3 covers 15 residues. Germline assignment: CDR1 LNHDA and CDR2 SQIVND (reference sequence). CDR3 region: CASSLPPGTRVEAFF. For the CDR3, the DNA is TGTGCCAGTAGCCTACCACCCGGGACAAGAGTTGAAGCTTTCTTT.

The CDR3 DNA follows: TGTGCCAGCTCACCACAGGACAGCTATAGCAATCAGCCCCAGCATTTT. Residues: CASSPQDSYSNQPQHF. This rearrangement joins TRBV18 to TRBJ1-5; perhaps TRBD1 as D (6 bases). This CDR3 comprises 16 residues. V was shortened by 1 base and J by 0 bases, with 10 bases between the two germline ends. Germline CDR1 KGHSH, CDR2 LQKENI.